This TCR beta chain was retrieved from a study of cytomegalovirus exposure and HLA in healthy donors. There are 13 residues in the CDR3. V was clipped by 6 bases and J by 4 bases; unmatched bases: 3. Germline CDR1 MNHEY, CDR2 SVGAGI. PCR amplification relied on 60 Vbeta primers (plus 13 Jbeta primers). Libraries were prepared by immunoSEQ multiplex PCR; TCRdb keeps only in-frame clonotypes and omits some of them. The sample has 250,000 or so clones, 92% seen once. The chain joins TRBV6-5 to TRBJ2-3; 8 bases align to TRBD1. The specimen was PBMCs. The receptor's source is a girl aged 2-10 years in good health and CMV-seronegative. The CDR3 sequence: CASSGQGADTQYF. The CDR3 DNA sequence: TGTGCCAGCAGCGGACAGGGCGCAGATACGCAGTATTTT.